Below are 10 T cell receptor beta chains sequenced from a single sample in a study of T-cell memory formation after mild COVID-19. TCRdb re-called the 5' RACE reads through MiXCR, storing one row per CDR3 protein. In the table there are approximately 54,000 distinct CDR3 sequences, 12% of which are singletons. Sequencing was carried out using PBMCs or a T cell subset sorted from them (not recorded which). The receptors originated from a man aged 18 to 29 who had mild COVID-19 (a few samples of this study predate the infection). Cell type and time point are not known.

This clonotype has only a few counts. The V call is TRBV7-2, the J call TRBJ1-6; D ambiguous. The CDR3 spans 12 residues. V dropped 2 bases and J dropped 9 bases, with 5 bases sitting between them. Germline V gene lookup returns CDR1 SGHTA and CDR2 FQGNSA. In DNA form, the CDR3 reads TGTGCCAGCAGCTTAAAGGGTTCACCCCTCCACTTT. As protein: CASSLKGSPLHF.

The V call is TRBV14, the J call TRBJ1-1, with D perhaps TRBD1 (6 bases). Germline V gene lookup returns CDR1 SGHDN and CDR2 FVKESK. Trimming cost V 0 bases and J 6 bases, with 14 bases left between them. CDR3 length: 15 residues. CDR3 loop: CASSQEPGVMAEAFF. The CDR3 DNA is TGTGCCAGCAGCCAAGAACCAGGGGTTATGGCTGAAGCTTTCTTT.

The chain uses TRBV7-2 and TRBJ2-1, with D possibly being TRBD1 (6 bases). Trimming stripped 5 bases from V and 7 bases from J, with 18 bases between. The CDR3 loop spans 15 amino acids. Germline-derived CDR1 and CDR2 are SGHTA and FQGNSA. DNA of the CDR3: TGTGCCAGCAGCCCCCAACAGGGAACGGTGAATGAGCAGTTCTTC. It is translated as CASSPQQGTVNEQFF.

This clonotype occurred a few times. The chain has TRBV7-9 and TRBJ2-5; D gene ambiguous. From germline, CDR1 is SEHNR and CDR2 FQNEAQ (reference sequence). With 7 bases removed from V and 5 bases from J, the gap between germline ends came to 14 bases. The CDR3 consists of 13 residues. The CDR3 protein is CASILGPRETQYF. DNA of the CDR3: TGTGCCAGCATTCTCGGCCCCCGGGAGACCCAGTACTTC. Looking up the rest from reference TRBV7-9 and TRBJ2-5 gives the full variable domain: DTGVSQNPRHKITKRGQNVTFRCDPISEHNRLYWYRQTLGQGPEFLTYFQNEAQLEKSRLLSDRFSAERPKGSFSTLEIQRTEQGDSAMYLCASILGPRETQYFGPGTRLLVL.

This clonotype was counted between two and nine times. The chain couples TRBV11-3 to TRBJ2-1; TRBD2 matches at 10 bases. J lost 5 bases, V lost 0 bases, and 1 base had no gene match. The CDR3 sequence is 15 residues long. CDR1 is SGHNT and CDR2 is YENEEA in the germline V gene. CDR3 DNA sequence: TGTGCCAGCAGCTTAGAAGCGGGGGGGCACAATGAGCAGTTCTTC. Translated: CASSLEAGGHNEQFF.

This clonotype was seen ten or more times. CDR3 nucleotide sequence: TGTGCCAGCTCACCACAAGGGGAACCCCACACTGAAGCTTTCTTT. As protein: CASSPQGEPHTEAFF. The rearrangement joins TRBV18 to TRBJ1-1, with D tentatively TRBD1 (5 bases). The CDR3 spans 15 residues. Germline CDR1 KGHSH, CDR2 LQKENI. Between the trimmed V and J ends, which lost 1 base and 3 bases, there was a span of 12 bases.

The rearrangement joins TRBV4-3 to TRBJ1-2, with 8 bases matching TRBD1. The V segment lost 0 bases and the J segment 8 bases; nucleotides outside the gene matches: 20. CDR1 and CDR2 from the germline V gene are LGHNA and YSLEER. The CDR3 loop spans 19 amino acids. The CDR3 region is CASSQDIKGQASIGGGYTF. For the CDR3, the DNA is TGCGCCAGCAGCCAAGATATCAAGGGACAGGCCTCGATAGGGGGAGGCTACACCTTC.

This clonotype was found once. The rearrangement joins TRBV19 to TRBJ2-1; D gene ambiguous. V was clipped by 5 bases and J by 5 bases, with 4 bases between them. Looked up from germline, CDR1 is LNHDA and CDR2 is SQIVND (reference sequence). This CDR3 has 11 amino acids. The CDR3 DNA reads TGTGCCAGTAGTGGGGACAATGAGCAGTTCTTC. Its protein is CASSGDNEQFF.

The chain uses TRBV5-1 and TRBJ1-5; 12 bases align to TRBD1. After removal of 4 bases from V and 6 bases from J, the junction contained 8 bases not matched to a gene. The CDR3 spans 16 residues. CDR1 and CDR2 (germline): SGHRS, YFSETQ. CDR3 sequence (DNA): TGCGCCAGCAGCCCGGAGGGACAGGGGGCGGGTCAGCCCCAGCATTTT. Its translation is CASSPEGQGAGQPQHF. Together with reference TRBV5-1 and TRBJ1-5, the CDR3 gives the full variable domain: KAGVTQTPRYLIKTRGQQVTLSCSPISGHRSVSWYQQTPGQGLQFLFEYFSETQRNKGNFPGRFSGRQFSNSRSEMNVSTLELGDSALYLCASSPEGQGAGQPQHFGDGTRLSIL.

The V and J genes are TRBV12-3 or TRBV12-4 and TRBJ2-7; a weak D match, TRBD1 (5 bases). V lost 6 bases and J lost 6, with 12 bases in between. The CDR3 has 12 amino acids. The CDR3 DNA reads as TGTGCCAGCAGATCCACAGGTGGCGAGCAGTACTTC. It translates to CASRSTGGEQYF.